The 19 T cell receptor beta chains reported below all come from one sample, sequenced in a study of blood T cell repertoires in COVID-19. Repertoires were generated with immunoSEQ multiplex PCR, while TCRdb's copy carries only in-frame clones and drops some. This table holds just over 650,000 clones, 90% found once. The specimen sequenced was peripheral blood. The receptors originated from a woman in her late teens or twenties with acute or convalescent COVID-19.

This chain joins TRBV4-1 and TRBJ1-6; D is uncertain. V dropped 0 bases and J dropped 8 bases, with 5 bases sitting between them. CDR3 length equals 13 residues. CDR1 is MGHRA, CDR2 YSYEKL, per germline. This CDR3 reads CASSQDRDSPLHF. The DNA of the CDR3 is TGCGCCAGCAGCCAAGATCGGGATTCACCCCTCCACTTT.

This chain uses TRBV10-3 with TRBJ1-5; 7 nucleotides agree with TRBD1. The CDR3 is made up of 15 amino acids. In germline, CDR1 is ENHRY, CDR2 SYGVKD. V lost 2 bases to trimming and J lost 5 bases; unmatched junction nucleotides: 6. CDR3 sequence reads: CAISEGGTGDQPQHF. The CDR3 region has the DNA TGTGCCATCAGTGAGGGGGGAACAGGGGATCAGCCCCAGCATTTT.

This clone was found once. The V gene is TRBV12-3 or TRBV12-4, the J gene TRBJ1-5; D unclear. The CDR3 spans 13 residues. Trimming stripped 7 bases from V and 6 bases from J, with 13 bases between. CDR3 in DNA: TGTGCCAGCACCTTTGACTGGTCTCAGCCCCAGCATTTT. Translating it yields CASTFDWSQPQHF.

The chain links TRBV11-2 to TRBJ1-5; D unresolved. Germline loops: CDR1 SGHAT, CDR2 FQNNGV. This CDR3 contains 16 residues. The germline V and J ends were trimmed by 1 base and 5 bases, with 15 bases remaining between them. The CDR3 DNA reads TGTGCCAGCAGCTTAGGTCTCGGGTCTCCCTATCAGCCCCAGCATTTT. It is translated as CASSLGLGSPYQPQHF.

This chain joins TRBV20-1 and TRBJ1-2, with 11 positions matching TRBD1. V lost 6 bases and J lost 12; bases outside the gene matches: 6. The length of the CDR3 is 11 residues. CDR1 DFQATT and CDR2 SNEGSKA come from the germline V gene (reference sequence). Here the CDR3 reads CSARGQGANTF. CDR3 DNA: TGCAGTGCGCGTGGACAGGGGGCCAACACCTTC.

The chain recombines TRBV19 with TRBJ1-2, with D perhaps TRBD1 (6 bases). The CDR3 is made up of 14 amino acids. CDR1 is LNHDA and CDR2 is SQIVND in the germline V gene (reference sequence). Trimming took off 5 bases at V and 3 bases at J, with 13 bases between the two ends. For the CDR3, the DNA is TGTGCCAGTAGTGCACAGGGTGGATACTATGGCTACACCTTC. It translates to CASSAQGGYYGYTF.

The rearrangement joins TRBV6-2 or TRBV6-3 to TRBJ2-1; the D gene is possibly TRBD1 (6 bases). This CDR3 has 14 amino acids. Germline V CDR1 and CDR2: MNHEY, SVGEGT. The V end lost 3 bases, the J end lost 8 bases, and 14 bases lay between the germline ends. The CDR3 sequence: CASSYQRSGDEQFF. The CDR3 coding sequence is TGTGCCAGCAGTTATCAGCGGTCAGGGGATGAGCAGTTCTTC.

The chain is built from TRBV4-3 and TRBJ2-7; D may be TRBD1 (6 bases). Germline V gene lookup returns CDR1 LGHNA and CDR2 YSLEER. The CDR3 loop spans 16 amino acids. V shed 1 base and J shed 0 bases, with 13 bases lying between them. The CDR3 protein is CASSQALTGFSYEQYF. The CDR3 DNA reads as TGCGCCAGCAGCCAAGCGCTTACAGGGTTCTCCTACGAGCAGTACTTC.

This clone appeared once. The CDR3 reads CATKLTGAYEQYF. The CDR3 nucleotides are TGTGCCACCAAGCTGACAGGGGCCTACGAGCAGTACTTC. The chain employs TRBV12-3 or TRBV12-4 and TRBJ2-7; 8 nucleotides line up with TRBD1. The CDR3 totals 13 residues. The ends lost 10 bases at V and 2 bases at J; junction bases unmatched: 7.

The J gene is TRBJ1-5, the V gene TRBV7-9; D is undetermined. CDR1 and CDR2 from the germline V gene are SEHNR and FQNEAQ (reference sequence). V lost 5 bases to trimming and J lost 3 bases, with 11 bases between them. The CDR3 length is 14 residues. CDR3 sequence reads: CASSEGLNNQPQHF. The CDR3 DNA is TGTGCCAGCAGCGAAGGACTGAACAATCAGCCCCAGCATTTT.

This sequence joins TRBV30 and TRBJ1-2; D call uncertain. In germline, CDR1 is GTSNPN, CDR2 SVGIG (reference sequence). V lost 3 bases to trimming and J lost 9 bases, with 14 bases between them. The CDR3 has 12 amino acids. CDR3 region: CAWRLFGLSYTF. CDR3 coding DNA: TGTGCCTGGAGACTTTTCGGGTTGAGCTACACCTTC.

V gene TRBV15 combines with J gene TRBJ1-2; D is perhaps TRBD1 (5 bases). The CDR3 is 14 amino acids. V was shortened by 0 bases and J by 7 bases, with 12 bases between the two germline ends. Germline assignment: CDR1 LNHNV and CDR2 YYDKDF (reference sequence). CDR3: CATSRELDTGGYTF. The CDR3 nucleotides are TGTGCCACCAGCAGAGAATTGGACACGGGTGGCTACACCTTC. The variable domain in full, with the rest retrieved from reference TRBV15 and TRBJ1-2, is DAMVIQNPRYQVTQFGKPVTLSCSQTLNHNVMYWYQQKSSQAPKLLFHYYDKDFNNEADTPDNFQSRRPNTSFCFLDIRSPGLGDTAMYLCATSRELDTGGYTFGSGTRLTVV.

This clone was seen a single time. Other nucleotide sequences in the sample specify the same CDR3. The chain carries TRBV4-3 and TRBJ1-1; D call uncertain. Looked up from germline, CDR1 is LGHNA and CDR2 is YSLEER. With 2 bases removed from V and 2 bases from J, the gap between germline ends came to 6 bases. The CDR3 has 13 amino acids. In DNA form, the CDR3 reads TGCGCCAGCAGCCAAACAGCTAACACTGAAGCTTTCTTT. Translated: CASSQTANTEAFF.

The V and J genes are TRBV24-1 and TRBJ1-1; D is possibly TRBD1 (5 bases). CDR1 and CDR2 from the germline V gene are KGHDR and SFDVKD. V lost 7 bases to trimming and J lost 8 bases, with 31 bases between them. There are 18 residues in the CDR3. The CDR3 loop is CATSPRVEKGSGATEAFF. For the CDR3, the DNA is TGTGCCACCAGCCCGCGCGTTGAAAAGGGATCTGGGGCTACCGAAGCTTTCTTT.

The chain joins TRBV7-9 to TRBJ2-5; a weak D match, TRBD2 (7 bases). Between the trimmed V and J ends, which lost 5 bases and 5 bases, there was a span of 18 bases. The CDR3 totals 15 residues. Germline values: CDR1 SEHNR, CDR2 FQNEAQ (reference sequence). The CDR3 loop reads CASSRSWGGRETQYF. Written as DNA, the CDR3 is TGTGCCAGCAGCCGTTCTTGGGGGGGCCGGGAGACCCAGTACTTC.

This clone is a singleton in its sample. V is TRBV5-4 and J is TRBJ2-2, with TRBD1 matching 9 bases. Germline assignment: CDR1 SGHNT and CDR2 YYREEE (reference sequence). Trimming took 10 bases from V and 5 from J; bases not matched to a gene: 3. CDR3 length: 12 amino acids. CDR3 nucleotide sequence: TGTGCCGTCGACAGGGGGACCGGGGAGCTGTTTTTT. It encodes CAVDRGTGELFF.

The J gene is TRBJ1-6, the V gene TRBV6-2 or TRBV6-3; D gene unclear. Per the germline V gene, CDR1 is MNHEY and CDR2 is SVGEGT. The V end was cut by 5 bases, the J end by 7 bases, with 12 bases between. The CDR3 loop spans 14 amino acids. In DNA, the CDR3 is TGTGCCAGCAGTCGAGGTATTTCGAATTCACCCCTCCACTTT. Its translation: CASSRGISNSPLHF.

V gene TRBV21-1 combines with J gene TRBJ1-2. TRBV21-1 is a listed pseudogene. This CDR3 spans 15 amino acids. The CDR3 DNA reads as TGTGCCAGCAGCACCCCCGGCGGGGGAAGAGATGGCTACACCTTC. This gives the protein CASSTPGGGRDGYTF.

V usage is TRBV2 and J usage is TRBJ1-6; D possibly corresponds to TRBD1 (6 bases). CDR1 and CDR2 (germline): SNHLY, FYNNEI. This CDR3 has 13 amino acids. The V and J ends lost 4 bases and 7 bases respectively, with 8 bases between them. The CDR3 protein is CASSGTANSPLHF. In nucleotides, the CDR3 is TGTGCCAGCAGTGGGACAGCCAATTCACCCCTCCACTTT.